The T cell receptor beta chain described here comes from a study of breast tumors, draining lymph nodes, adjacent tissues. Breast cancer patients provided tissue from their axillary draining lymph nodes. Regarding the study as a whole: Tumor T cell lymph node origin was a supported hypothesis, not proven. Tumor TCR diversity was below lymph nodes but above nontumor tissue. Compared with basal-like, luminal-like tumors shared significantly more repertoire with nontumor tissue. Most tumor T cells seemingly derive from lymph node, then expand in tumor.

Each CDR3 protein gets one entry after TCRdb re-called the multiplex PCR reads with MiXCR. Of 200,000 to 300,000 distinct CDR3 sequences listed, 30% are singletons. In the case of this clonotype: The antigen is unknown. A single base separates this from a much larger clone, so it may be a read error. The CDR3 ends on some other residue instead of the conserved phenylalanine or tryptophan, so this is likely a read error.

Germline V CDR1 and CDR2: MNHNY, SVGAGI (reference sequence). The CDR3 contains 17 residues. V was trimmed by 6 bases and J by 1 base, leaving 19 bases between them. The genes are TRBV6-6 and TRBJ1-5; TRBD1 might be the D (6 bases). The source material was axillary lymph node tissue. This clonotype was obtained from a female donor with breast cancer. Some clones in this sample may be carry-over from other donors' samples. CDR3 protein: CASRPTGSEVSNQPQHL. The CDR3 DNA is TGTGCCAGCAGACCAACAGGGTCCGAGGTGAGCAATCAGCCCCAGCATCTT.